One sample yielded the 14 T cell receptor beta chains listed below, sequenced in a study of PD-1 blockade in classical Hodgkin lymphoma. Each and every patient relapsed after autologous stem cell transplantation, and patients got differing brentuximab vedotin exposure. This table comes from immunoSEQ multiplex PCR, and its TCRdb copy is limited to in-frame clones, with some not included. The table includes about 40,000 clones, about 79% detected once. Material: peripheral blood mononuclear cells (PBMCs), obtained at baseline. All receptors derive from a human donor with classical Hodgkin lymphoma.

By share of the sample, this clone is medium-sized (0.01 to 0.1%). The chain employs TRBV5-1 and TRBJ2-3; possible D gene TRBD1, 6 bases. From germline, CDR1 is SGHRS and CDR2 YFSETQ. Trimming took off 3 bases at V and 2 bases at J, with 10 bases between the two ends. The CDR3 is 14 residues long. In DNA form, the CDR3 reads TGCGCCAGCAGCTACGGACAGAACACAGATACGCAGTATTTT. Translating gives CASSYGQNTDTQYF.

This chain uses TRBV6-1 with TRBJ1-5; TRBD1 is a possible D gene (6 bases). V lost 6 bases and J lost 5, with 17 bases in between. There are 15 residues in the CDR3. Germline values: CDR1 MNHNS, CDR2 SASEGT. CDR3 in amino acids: CASSRGGGLHQPQHF. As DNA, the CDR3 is TGTGCCAGCAGCCGGGGAGGGGGATTACATCAGCCCCAGCATTTT.

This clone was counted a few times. Written as DNA, the CDR3 is TGTGCCAGTAGTATAGTACCTAACACTGAAGCTTTCTTT. Encoded protein: CASSIVPNTEAFF. The chain links TRBV19 to TRBJ1-1; D not resolved. Germline V gene sequence: CDR1 LNHDA, CDR2 SQIVND (reference sequence). The length of the CDR3 is 13 residues. The V end lost 1 base, the J end lost 2 bases, and 5 bases lay between the germline ends.

CDR3 region: CASSIWAKPYEQYF. As DNA, the CDR3 is TGTGCCAGCAGCATTTGGGCCAAACCCTACGAGCAGTACTTC. The chain combines TRBV21-1 with TRBJ2-7; the D call in the table, TRBD1, was not verified against the DNA. TRBV21-1 corresponds to a pseudogene. The CDR3 extends over 14 amino acids.

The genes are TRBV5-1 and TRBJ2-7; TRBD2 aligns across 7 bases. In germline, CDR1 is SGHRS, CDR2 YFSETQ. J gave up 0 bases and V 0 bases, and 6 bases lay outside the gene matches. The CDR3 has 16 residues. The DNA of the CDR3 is TGCGCCAGCAGCTTGGTTTGGGGGGGATCCTCCTACGAGCAGTACTTC. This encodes CASSLVWGGSSYEQYF.

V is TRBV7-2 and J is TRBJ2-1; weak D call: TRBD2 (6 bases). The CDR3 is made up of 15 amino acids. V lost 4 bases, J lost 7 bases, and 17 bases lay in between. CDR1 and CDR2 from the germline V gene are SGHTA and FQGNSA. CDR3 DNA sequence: TGTGCCAGCAGCTCCTGGGGGGAGCGATATAATGAGCAGTTCTTC. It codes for CASSSWGERYNEQFF.

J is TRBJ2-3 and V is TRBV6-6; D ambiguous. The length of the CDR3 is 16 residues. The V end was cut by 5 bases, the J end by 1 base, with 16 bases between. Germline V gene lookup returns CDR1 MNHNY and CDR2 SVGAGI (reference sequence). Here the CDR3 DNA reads TGTGCCAGCAGTCCCTTGCGAGGTGACCGCACAGATACGCAGTATTTT. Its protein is CASSPLRGDRTDTQYF.

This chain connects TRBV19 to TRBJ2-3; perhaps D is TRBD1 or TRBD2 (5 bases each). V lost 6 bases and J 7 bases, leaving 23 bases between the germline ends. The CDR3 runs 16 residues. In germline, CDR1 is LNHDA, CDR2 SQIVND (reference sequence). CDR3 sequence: CASSPRLLEGKYTQYF. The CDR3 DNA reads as TGTGCCAGTAGCCCCCGGCTCCTTGAGGGGAAATATACGCAGTATTTT.

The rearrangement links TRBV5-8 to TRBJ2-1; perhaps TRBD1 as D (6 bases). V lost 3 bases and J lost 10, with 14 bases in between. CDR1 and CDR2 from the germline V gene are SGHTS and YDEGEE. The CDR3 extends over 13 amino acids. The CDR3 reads CASSSQQGREQFF. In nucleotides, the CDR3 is TGTGCCAGCAGCTCCCAACAGGGTCGCGAGCAGTTCTTC. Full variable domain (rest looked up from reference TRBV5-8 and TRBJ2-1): EAGVTQSPTHLIKTRGQQATLRCSPISGHTSVYWYQQALGLGLQFLLWYDEGEERNRGNFPPRFSGRQFPNYSSELNVNALELEDSALYLCASSSQQGREQFFGPGTRLTVL.

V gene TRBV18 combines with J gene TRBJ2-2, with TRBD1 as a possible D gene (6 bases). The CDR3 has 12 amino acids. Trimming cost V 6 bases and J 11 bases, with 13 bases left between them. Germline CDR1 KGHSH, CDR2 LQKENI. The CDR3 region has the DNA TGTGCCAGCTCTTACAGGGTCGGCGAGCTGTTTTTT. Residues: CASSYRVGELFF.

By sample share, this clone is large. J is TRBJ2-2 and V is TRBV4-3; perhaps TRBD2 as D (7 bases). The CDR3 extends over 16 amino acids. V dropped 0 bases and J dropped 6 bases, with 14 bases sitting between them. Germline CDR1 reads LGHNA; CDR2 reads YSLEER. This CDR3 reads CASSQEVEGGAGELFF. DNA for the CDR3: TGCGCCAGCAGCCAAGAGGTGGAGGGGGGGGCCGGGGAGCTGTTTTTT.

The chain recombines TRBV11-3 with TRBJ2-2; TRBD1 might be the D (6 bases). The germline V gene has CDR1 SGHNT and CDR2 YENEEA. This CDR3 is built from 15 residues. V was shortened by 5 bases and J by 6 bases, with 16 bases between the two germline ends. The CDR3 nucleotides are TGTGCCAGCAGCCTCGAAACAGGGCTTGCCGGGGAGCTGTTTTTT. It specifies CASSLETGLAGELFF.

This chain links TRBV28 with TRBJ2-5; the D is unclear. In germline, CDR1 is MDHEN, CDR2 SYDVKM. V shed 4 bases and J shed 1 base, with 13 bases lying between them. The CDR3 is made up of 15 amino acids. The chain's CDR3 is CASSSALQGQETQYF. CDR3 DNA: TGTGCCAGCAGTTCAGCTCTCCAAGGCCAAGAGACCCAGTACTTC.

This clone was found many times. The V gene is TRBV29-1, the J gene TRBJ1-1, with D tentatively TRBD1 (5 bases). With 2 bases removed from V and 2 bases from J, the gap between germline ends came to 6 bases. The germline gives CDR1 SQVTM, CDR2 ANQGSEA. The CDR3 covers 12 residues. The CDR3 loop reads CSVERGNTEAFF. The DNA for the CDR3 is TGCAGCGTTGAAAGGGGAAACACTGAAGCTTTCTTT.